The 20 T cell receptor beta chains in this list originate from one sample, sequenced in a study of blood T cells in healthy people across ages. A second about 6 to 12 cycle PCR used barcoded and J-beta primers. TCRdb redid the calling of the 5' RACE reads with MiXCR, one entry per CDR3 protein. The table shows hundreds of thousands of distinct CDR3 sequences, with roughly 20% occurring only once. Source material: blood. The receptors here all came from a man in his 70s in good health.

In this sample, this clonotype turned up a few times. This rearrangement joins TRBV11-2 to TRBJ2-1, with D uncertain. CDR1 is SGHAT and CDR2 is FQNNGV in the germline V gene. This CDR3 is built from 16 residues. Trimming shortened V by 1 base and J by 1 base, and 11 bases separated the two germline ends. The CDR3 DNA sequence: TGTGCCAGCAGCTTAGGTCCGGCTGGATCCTACAATGAGCAGTTCTTC. Translating gives CASSLGPAGSYNEQFF. The whole variable domain, remainder taken from reference TRBV11-2 and TRBJ2-1, is EAGVAQSPRYKIIEKRQSVAFWCNPISGHATLYWYQQILGQGPKLLIQFQNNGVVDDSQLPKDRFSAERLKGVDSTLKIQPAKLEDSAVYLCASSLGPAGSYNEQFFGPGTRLTVL.

The chain employs TRBV11-2 and TRBJ2-1; 12 nucleotides align to TRBD2. After removal of 7 bases from V and 4 bases from J, the junction contained 5 bases not matched to a gene. Germline V gene sequence: CDR1 SGHAT, CDR2 FQNNGV. The CDR3 is 15 amino acids. CDR3 nucleotides: TGTGCCAGCACTTCTGGACTAGCGGGATACAATGAGCAGTTCTTC. Amino acid sequence: CASTSGLAGYNEQFF.

CDR3 sequence: CASKNEVPEQFF. The CDR3 DNA sequence: TGTGCCAGCAAGAACGAGGTGCCTGAGCAGTTCTTC. The chain has TRBV2 and TRBJ2-1; D remains ambiguous. Germline values: CDR1 SNHLY, CDR2 FYNNEI. V was cut by 7 bases and J by 9 bases, with 13 bases left in between. The CDR3 has 12 amino acids.

This clonotype was detected only a few times. The genes are TRBV20-1 and TRBJ1-1; the D gene is possibly TRBD1 (5 bases). Germline V lookup: CDR1 DFQATT, CDR2 SNEGSKA (reference sequence). V shed 6 bases and J shed 1 base, with 15 bases lying between them. This CDR3 is 14 amino acids long. This CDR3 is CSAPPSTGNTEAFF. In DNA, the CDR3 is TGCAGTGCCCCGCCATCCACAGGGAACACTGAAGCTTTCTTT.

The chain is built from TRBV7-9 and TRBJ1-4; TRBD1 might be the D (5 bases). CDR3 size: 15 residues. Trimming left V 7 bases short and J 8 bases short, with 20 bases between. Germline V gene data show CDR1 as SEHNR and CDR2 as FQNEAQ (reference sequence). CDR3 DNA sequence: TGTGCCAGCACCGAGATAGGGGCGCAGGACGAAAAACTGTTTTTT. This sequence encodes CASTEIGAQDEKLFF.

The chain uses TRBV18 and TRBJ1-2, with 11 bases fitting TRBD1. The CDR3 spans 15 residues. Looked up from germline, CDR1 is KGHSH and CDR2 is LQKENI. Unmatched junction bases numbered 7, after V lost 6 bases and J lost 4 bases. CDR3 amino acids: CASSPGQGAFYGYTF. For the CDR3, the DNA is TGTGCCAGCTCCCCCGGACAGGGGGCCTTCTATGGCTACACCTTC.

The V and J genes are TRBV11-3 and TRBJ2-1, with TRBD1 matching over 10 bases. This CDR3 comprises 14 residues. The germline gives CDR1 SGHNT, CDR2 YENEEA. The V and J ends lost 5 bases and 7 bases, in that order; junction bases with no gene match: 5. The CDR3 sequence: CASSPDRGSNEQFF. CDR3 DNA sequence: TGTGCCAGCAGCCCGGACAGGGGGAGTAATGAGCAGTTCTTC.

The table lists this clonotype with a few counts. V usage is TRBV4-1 and J usage is TRBJ1-2; D gene ambiguous. Between the trimmed V and J ends, which lost 0 bases and 8 bases, there was a span of 10 bases. Germline V gives CDR1 MGHRA, CDR2 YSYEKL. The CDR3 length is 13 residues. The CDR3 here is CASSQDPTQGYTF. CDR3 nucleotides: TGCGCCAGCAGCCAAGATCCTACTCAGGGCTACACCTTC.

The rearrangement links TRBV3-1 to TRBJ2-5; 14 nucleotides match TRBD2. With the DNA end fitting TRBJ2-1 better, the J assignment may be wrong. The germline V gene has CDR1 LGHDT and CDR2 YNNKEL (reference sequence). The CDR3 loop spans 16 amino acids. The DNA of the CDR3 is TGTGCCAGCAGCCTAGGGACTAGCGGGAGTGTTCTTGAGCAGTTCTTC. Translating gives CASSLGTSGSVLEQFF.

This clonotype was observed many times. The J gene is TRBJ1-4, the V gene TRBV2, with D maybe TRBD1 (5 bases). This CDR3 has 15 amino acids. V lost 1 base to trimming and J lost 4 bases, with 10 bases between them. Per germline, CDR1 SNHLY and CDR2 FYNNEI. CDR3 protein: CASSEGAGSNEKLFF. CDR3 coding DNA: TGTGCCAGCAGTGAAGGAGCAGGGAGTAATGAAAAACTGTTTTTT.

This clonotype was observed at least ten times. The chain links TRBV3-1 to TRBJ1-1, with D hard to call. The V gene's germline CDR1 is LGHDT and CDR2 YNNKEL (reference sequence). The CDR3 extends over 13 amino acids. V was cut by 5 bases and J by 3 bases, with 10 bases left in between. CDR3 in DNA: TGTGCCAGCAGCGCCGGAGGCGACACTGAAGCTTTCTTT. Its protein is CASSAGGDTEAFF.

Concerning this clonotype: The junction and the germline gene differ at one end; a read error may be behind it. The rearrangement links TRBV4-1 to TRBJ1-5, with no clear D. There are 14 residues in the CDR3. Germline CDR1 is MGHRA and CDR2 is YSYEKL. CDR3 DNA sequence: TGCGTCAGCAGCCAATCTGGTTGGAATCAGCCCCAGCATTTT. Amino acid sequence: CVSSQSGWNQPQHF.

Details on this clonotype: This could be a read error, since a much larger clone is one nucleotide away. The chain is built from TRBV12-3 or TRBV12-4 and TRBJ2-5, with D tentatively TRBD2 (5 bases). V was trimmed by 3 bases and J by 0 bases, leaving 11 bases between them. The CDR3 length is 15 residues. CDR3 sequence: CASSLSSRYQETQYF. The CDR3 bases are TGTGCCAGCAGTTTGTCTAGCAGGTACCAAGAGACCCAGTACTTC.

This clonotype was observed a handful of times. The rearrangement uses TRBV2 and TRBJ1-4, with unresolved D. The V gene's germline CDR1 is SNHLY and CDR2 FYNNEI. The V gene lost 3 bases and the J gene lost 4 bases, with 9 bases spanning the gap. The CDR3 spans 14 residues. The chain's CDR3 is CASSDTGVNEKLFF. The DNA of the CDR3 is TGTGCCAGCAGTGATACCGGGGTTAATGAAAAACTGTTTTTT.

This clonotype was seen a handful of times. This rearrangement joins TRBV5-1 to TRBJ2-1, with 8 bases matching TRBD2. With 5 bases clipped from V and 6 bases from J, the junction kept 10 bases outside the gene matches. Germline V CDR1 and CDR2: SGHRS, YFSETQ. CDR3 length: 15 residues. CDR3 in amino acids: CASSQSGSYSNEQFF. The CDR3 DNA follows: TGCGCCAGCAGTCAAAGCGGGAGTTATTCCAATGAGCAGTTCTTC.

The chain couples TRBV27 to TRBJ2-5; 8 bases align to TRBD2. The CDR3 length is 17 residues. V lost 5 bases and J lost 3; bases outside the gene matches: 14. Germline-derived CDR1 and CDR2 are MNHEY and SMNVEV (reference sequence). CDR3 in amino acids: CASSQYPGGTLEETQYF. In nucleotides, the CDR3 is TGTGCCAGCAGTCAATATCCGGGGGGGACACTTGAAGAGACCCAGTACTTC.

The rearrangement links TRBV28 to TRBJ1-2, with TRBD1 as a possible D gene (6 bases). The CDR3 totals 13 residues. Germline-derived CDR1 and CDR2 are MDHEN and SYDVKM. The V gene lost 5 bases and the J gene lost 7 bases, with 14 bases spanning the gap. CDR3 amino acids: CASSPGTILGYTF. Here the CDR3 DNA reads TGTGCCAGCAGTCCAGGGACAATCCTTGGCTACACCTTC.

The V call is TRBV20-1, the J call TRBJ2-1; the match to TRBD2 covers 14 bases. CDR3 size: 16 residues. Per germline, CDR1 DFQATT and CDR2 SNEGSKA (reference sequence). Trimming took 5 bases from V and 7 from J; bases not matched to a gene: 10. The CDR3 here is CSAQRPGTSGRNEQFF. The CDR3 nucleotides read TGCAGTGCTCAGCGGCCCGGGACTAGCGGGAGAAATGAGCAGTTCTTC.

This clonotype was found a few times. The chain couples TRBV28 to TRBJ2-5; possibly TRBD1 for D (6 bases). There are 14 residues in the CDR3. The V end lost 7 bases, the J end lost 0 bases, and 12 bases lay between the germline ends. From germline, CDR1 is MDHEN and CDR2 SYDVKM. The CDR3 sequence: CASTLGQYQETQYF. CDR3 bases: TGTGCCAGCACCCTTGGACAGTACCAAGAGACCCAGTACTTC.

This chain connects TRBV2 to TRBJ2-3; D is perhaps TRBD2 (6 bases). Deletions cut 3 bases from V and 2 bases from J, with 12 bases between. The germline CDR1 and CDR2 sequences are SNHLY and FYNNEI. This CDR3 region has 15 residues. The DNA for the CDR3 is TGTGCCAGCAGTGATTGGGAGGAGGTCACAGATACGCAGTATTTT. Translating it yields CASSDWEEVTDTQYF.